This passage covers 16 T cell receptor beta chains from one sample sequenced in a study of T cells expressing NK-cell markers. From the 5' RACE reads, TCRdb lists one entry per CDR3 protein and no DNA. This specimen shows about half a million distinct CDR3 sequences; the ten leading clones hold 1.4%. Material for sequencing was blood T cells: a sorted CD56 or NKG2C T cell subset, CD4+ or CD8+ T cells, or bulk PBMC T cells (not recorded which). The receptors come from a woman between 45 and 65 years old in good health.

The chain couples TRBV14 to TRBJ2-1; TCRdb picks TRBD2, but there is no DNA to check that call. Per germline, CDR1 SGHDN and CDR2 FVKESK. The CDR3 consists of 16 residues. The CDR3 loop is CASSPNRLAGYNEQFF.

The rearrangement links TRBV5-1 to TRBJ2-3; with no DNA, the TCRdb D assignment of TRBD1 cannot be verified. The germline V gene encodes CDR1 SGHRS and CDR2 YFSETQ. The CDR3 totals 16 residues. The CDR3 loop reads CASSPLWSRGTDTQYF.

This sequence joins TRBV12-3 or TRBV12-4 and TRBJ1-2; without DNA, the TCRdb call of TRBD1 cannot be checked. The CDR3 contains 12 residues. The CDR3 spells CASRRQGYGYTF.

The chain recombines TRBV20-1 with TRBJ2-3; TCRdb's D call of TRBD2 is untestable without DNA. Germline-derived CDR1 and CDR2 are DFQATT and SNEGSKA (reference sequence). This CDR3 has 13 amino acids. This chain's CDR3 is CSASASGTDTQYF.

J is TRBJ2-6 and V is TRBV24-1; the D gene TCRdb calls, TRBD1, cannot be checked with no DNA. From germline, CDR1 is KGHDR and CDR2 SFDVKD. There are 16 residues in the CDR3. The CDR3 protein is CATSPGHSSGANVLTF.

The chain is built from TRBV20-1 and TRBJ2-1; TCRdb's D call of TRBD2 is untestable without DNA. Germline V lookup: CDR1 DFQATT, CDR2 SNEGSKA (reference sequence). This CDR3 spans 16 amino acids. This CDR3 is CSARDPTSGSNNEQFF.

CDR3 amino acids: CSVGTSGAHWFF. The chain uses TRBV29-1 and TRBJ2-1; checking the TCRdb D call of TRBD2 is not possible without DNA. The CDR3 length is 12 residues. The germline CDR1 and CDR2 sequences are SQVTM and ANQGSEA.

The chain is built from TRBV6-5 and TRBJ2-7; TCRdb indicates TRBD2, and absent DNA this call remains unverified. Germline V gene data show CDR1 as MNHEY and CDR2 as SVGAGI. CDR3 length: 13 amino acids. The CDR3 loop reads CASTSGTAYEQYF.

The chain couples TRBV10-3 to TRBJ1-5; TCRdb designates TRBD1, a call that cannot be tested without DNA. The CDR3 loop spans 16 amino acids. Germline-derived CDR1 and CDR2 are ENHRY and SYGVKD. CDR3 sequence reads: CAIGTGTGGSNQPQHF.

The chain employs TRBV12-3 or TRBV12-4 and TRBJ2-7; no DNA is available, so the TRBD1 call from TCRdb remains unchecked. This CDR3 contains 13 residues. The CDR3 loop is CASSGTGFYEQYF.

CDR3 in amino acids: CASSFQGRTGELFF. The chain joins TRBV5-6 to TRBJ2-2; lacking DNA, the TRBD1 call made by TCRdb goes unchecked. The CDR3 extends over 14 amino acids. The germline CDR1 and CDR2 sequences are SGHDT and YYEEEE. The variable domain in full, with the rest retrieved from reference TRBV5-6 and TRBJ2-2, is DAGVTQSPTHLIKTRGQQVTLRCSPKSGHDTVSWYQQALGQGPQFIFQYYEEEERQRGNFPDRFSGHQFPNYSSELNVNALLLGDSALYLCASSFQGRTGELFFGEGSRLTVL.

The chain couples TRBV7-8 to TRBJ2-3; TCRdb's D call of TRBD1 is untestable without DNA. CDR1 is SGHVS, CDR2 FQNEAQ, per germline. The CDR3 runs to 15 residues. This CDR3 reads CASSLGDSDTDTQYF. Variable domain in full (rest from reference TRBV7-8 and TRBJ2-3): GAGVSQSPRYKVAKRGQDVALRCDPISGHVSLFWYQQALGQGPEFLTYFQNEAQLDKSGLPSDRFFAERPEGSVSTLKIQRTQQEDSAVYLCASSLGDSDTDTQYFGPGTRLTVL.

The chain recombines TRBV5-6 with TRBJ1-5; as DNA is missing, the TRBD1 call by TCRdb cannot be tested. CDR1 is SGHDT, CDR2 YYEEEE, per germline. The CDR3 is 16 residues long. The CDR3 loop is CASSLWGTGFNQPQHF. The whole variable domain, filled in from reference TRBV5-6 and TRBJ1-5, reads DAGVTQSPTHLIKTRGQQVTLRCSPKSGHDTVSWYQQALGQGPQFIFQYYEEEERQRGNFPDRFSGHQFPNYSSELNVNALLLGDSALYLCASSLWGTGFNQPQHFGDGTRLSIL.

CDR3 protein: CASSLRQNTEAFF. The chain combines TRBV27 with TRBJ1-1. The CDR3 has 13 residues. Germline values: CDR1 MNHEY, CDR2 SMNVEV (reference sequence).

V is TRBV5-1 and J is TRBJ2-2. Germline CDR1 is SGHRS and CDR2 is YFSETQ. The CDR3 sequence is 16 residues long. The CDR3 is CASSLEYRLGSGELFF.

The chain uses TRBV21-1 and TRBJ2-5; the D call of TRBD2 rests on TCRdb alone, since no DNA is present to check it. TRBV21-1 is shown as a pseudogene. The CDR3 is made up of 16 amino acids. CDR3 residues: CATLTSGRARGETQYF.